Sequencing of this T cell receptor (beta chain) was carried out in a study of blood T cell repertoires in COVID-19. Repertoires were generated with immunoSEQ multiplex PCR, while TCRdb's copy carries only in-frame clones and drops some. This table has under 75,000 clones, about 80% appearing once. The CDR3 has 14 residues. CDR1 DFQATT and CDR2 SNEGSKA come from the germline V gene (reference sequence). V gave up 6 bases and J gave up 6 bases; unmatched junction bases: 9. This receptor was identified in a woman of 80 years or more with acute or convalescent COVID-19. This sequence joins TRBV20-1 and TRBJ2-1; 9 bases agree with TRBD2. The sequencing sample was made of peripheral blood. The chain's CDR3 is CSASIAGESNEQFF. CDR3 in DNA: TGCAGTGCAAGTATAGCGGGAGAGAGCAATGAGCAGTTCTTC.